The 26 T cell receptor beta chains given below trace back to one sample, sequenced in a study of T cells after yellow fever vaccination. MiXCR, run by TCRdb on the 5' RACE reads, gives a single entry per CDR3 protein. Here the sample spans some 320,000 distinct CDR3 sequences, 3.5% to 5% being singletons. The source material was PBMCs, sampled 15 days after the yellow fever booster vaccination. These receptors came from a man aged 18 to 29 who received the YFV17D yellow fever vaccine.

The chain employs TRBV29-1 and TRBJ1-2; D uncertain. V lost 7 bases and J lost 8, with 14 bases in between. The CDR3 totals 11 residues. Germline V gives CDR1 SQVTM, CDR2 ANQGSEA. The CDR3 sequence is CSAFGAKGYTF. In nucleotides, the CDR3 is TGCAGCGCCTTTGGCGCAAAGGGCTACACCTTC.

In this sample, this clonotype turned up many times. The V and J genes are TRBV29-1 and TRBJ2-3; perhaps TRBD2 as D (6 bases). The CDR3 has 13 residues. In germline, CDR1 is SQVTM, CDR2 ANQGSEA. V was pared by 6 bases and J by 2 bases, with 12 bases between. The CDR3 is CSVPGGNTDTQYF. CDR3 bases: TGCAGCGTCCCGGGCGGGAACACAGATACGCAGTATTTT.

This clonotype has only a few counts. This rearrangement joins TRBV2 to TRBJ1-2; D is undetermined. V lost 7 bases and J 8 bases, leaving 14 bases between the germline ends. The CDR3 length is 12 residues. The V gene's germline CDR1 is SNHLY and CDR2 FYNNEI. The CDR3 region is CASTFDKSGYTF. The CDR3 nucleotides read TGTGCCAGCACGTTCGACAAGTCCGGCTACACCTTC.

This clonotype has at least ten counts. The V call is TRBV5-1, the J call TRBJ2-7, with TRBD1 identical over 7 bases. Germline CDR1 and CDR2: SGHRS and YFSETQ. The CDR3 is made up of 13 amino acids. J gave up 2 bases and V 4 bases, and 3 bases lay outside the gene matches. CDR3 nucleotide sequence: TGCGCCAGCAGCCCTGACAGGGCCTACGAGCAGTACTTC. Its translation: CASSPDRAYEQYF.

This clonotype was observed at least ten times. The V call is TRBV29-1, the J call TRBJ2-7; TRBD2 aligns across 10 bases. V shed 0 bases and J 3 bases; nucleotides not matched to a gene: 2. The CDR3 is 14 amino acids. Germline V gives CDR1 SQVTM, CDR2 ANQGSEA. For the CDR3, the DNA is TGCAGCGTTGAAGACCCTAGCGGGGGCTACGAGCAGTACTTC. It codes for CSVEDPSGGYEQYF.

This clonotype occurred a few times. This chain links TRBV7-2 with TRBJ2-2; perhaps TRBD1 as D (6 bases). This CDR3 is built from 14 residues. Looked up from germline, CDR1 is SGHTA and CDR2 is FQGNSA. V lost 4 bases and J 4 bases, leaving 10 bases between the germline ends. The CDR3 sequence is CASSSQGGTGELFF. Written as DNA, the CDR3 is TGTGCCAGCAGCTCACAGGGTGGCACCGGGGAGCTGTTTTTT. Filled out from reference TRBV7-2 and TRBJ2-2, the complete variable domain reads GAGVSQSPSNKVTEKGKDVELRCDPISGHTALYWYRQSLGQGLEFLIYFQGNSAPDKSGLPSDRFSAERTGGSVSTLTIQRTQQEDSAVYLCASSSQGGTGELFFGEGSRLTVL.

The CDR3: CASSLTPRTTDTQYF. CDR3 in DNA: TGTGCCAGCAGCTTGACGCCGAGAACCACAGATACGCAGTATTTT. This rearrangement joins TRBV5-4 to TRBJ2-3; D gene ambiguous. V lost 1 base and J lost 2, with 11 bases in between. Germline loops: CDR1 SGHNT, CDR2 YYREEE (reference sequence). The CDR3 contains 15 residues.

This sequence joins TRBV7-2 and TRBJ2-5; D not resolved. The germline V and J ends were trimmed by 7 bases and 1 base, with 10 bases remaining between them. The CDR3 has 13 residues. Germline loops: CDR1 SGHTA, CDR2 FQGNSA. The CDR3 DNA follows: TGTGCCAGCATTATAGGACCCCAAGAGACCCAGTACTTC. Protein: CASIIGPQETQYF.

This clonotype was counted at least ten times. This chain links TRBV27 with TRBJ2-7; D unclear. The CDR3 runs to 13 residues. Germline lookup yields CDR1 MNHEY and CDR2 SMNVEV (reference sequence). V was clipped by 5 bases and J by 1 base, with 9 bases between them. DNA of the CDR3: TGTGCCAGCAGTCACGGGCCATCCTACGAGCAGTACGTC. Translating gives CASSHGPSYEQYV.

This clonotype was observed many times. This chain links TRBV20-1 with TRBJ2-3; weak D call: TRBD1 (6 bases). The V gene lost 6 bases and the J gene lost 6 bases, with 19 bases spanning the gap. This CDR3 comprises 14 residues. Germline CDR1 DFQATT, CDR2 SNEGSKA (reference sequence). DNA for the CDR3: TGCAGTGCGCAGACAGGTTCCGGGCGGGATACGCAGTATTTT. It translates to CSAQTGSGRDTQYF.

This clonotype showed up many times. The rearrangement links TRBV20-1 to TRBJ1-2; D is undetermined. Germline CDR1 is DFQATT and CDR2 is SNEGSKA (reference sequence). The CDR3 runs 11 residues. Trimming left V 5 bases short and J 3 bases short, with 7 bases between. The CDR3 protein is CSAGSDYGYTF. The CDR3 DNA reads TGCAGTGCTGGGTCAGACTATGGCTACACCTTC.

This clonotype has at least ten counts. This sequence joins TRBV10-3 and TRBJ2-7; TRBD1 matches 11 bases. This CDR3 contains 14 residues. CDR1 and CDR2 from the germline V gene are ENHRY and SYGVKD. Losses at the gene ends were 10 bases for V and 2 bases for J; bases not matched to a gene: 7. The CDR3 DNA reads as TGTGCCACCCACCCGGGACAGGGGGCCTACGAGCAGTACTTC. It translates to CATHPGQGAYEQYF.

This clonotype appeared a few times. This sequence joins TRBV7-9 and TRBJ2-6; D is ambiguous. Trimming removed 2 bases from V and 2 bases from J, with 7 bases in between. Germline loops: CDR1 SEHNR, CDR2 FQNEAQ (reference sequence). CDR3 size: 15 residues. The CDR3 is CASSLRSTGANVLTF. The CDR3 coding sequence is TGTGCCAGCAGCTTACGTTCAACTGGGGCCAACGTCCTGACTTTC.

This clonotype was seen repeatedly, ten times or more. The CDR3 reads CATSRGDSGGETQYF. DNA of the CDR3: TGTGCCACCAGCAGAGGGGATAGCGGGGGAGAGACCCAGTACTTC. J is TRBJ2-5 and V is TRBV15; 9 nucleotides line up with TRBD2. The CDR3 is made up of 15 amino acids. CDR1 and CDR2 (germline): LNHNV, YYDKDF (reference sequence). With V trimmed by 1 base and J by 4 bases, 4 bases remained unmatched.

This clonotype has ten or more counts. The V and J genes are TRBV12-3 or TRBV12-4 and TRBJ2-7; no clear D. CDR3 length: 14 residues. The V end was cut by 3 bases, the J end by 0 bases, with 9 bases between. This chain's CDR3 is CASSFRSSSYEQYF. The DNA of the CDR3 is TGTGCCAGCAGTTTTCGCTCCAGCTCCTACGAGCAGTACTTC.

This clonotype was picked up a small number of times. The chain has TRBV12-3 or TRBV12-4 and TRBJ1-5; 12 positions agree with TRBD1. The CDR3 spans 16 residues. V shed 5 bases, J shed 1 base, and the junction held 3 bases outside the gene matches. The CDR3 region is CASSGTGGTSNQPQHF. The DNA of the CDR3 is TGTGCCAGCAGTGGGACAGGGGGCACGAGCAATCAGCCCCAGCATTTT.

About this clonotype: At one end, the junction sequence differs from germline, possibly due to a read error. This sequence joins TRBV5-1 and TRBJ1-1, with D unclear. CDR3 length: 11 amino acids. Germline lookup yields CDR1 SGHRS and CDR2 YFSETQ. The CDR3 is CASSLDTVAFF. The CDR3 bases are TGCGCCAGCAGCTTAGACACTGTAGCTTTCTTT.

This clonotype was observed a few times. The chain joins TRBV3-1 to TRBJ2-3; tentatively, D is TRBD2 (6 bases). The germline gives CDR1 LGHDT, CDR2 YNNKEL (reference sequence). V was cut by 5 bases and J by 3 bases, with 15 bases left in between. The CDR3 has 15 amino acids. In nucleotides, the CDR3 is TGTGCCAGCAGCTTCAGGGACTGGGGAACAGATACGCAGTATTTT. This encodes CASSFRDWGTDTQYF.

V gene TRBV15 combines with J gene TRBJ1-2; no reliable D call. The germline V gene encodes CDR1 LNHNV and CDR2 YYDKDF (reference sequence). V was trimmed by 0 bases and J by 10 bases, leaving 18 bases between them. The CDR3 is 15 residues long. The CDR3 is CATSRDPVKVLDYTF. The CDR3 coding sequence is TGTGCCACCAGCAGAGATCCCGTTAAGGTTCTCGACTACACCTTC.

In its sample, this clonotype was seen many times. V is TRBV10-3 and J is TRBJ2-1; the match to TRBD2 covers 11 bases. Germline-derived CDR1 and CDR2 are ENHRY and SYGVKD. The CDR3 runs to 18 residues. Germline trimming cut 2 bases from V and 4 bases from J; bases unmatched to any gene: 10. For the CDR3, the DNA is TGTGCCATCAGTGAGCTCAGCACTAGCGGGGGACCTTACAATGAGCAGTTCTTC. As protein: CAISELSTSGGPYNEQFF.

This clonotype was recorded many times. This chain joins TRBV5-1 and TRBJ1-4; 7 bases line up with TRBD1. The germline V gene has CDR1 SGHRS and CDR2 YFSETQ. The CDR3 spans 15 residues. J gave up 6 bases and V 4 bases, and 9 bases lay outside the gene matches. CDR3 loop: CASSPETGFDEKLFF. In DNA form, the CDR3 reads TGCGCCAGCAGCCCAGAGACAGGGTTTGATGAAAAACTGTTTTTT. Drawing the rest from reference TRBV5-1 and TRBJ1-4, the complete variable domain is KAGVTQTPRYLIKTRGQQVTLSCSPISGHRSVSWYQQTPGQGLQFLFEYFSETQRNKGNFPGRFSGRQFSNSRSEMNVSTLELGDSALYLCASSPETGFDEKLFFGSGTQLSVL.

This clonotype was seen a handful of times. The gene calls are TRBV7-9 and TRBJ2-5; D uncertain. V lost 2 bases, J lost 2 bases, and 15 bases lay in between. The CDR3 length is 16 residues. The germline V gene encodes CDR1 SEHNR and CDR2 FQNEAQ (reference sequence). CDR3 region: CASSLIDFRGQETQYF. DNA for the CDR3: TGTGCCAGCAGCTTAATCGACTTTCGCGGACAAGAGACCCAGTACTTC. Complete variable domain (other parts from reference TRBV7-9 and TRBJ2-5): DTGVSQNPRHKITKRGQNVTFRCDPISEHNRLYWYRQTLGQGPEFLTYFQNEAQLEKSRLLSDRFSAERPKGSFSTLEIQRTEQGDSAMYLCASSLIDFRGQETQYFGPGTRLLVL.

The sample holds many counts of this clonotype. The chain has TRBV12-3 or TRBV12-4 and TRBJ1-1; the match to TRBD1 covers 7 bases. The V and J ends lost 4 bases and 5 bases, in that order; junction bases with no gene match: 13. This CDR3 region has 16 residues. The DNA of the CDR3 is TGTGCCAGCAGTTCCGGGACAGACATTAAGGGGACTGAAGCTTTCTTT. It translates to CASSSGTDIKGTEAFF.

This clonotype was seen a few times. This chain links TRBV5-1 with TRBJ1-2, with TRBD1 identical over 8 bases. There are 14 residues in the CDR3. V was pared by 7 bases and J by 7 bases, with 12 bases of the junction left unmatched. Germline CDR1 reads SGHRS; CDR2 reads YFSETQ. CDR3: CASGDRQGLRGYTF. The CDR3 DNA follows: TGCGCCAGCGGAGATAGACAGGGGCTACGTGGCTACACCTTC.

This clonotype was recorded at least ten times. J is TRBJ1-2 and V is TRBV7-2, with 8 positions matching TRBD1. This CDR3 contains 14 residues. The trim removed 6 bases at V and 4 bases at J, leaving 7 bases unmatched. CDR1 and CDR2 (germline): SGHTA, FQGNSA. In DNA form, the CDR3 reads TGTGCCAGCAGTGTCCTACAGGGGGTCTATGGCTACACCTTC. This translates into CASSVLQGVYGYTF.

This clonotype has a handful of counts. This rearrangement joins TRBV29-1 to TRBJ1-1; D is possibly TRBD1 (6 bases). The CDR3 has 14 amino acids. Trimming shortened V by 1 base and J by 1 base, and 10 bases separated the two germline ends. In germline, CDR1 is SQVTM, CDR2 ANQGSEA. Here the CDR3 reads CSVEGQGTNTEAFF. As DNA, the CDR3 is TGCAGCGTTGAAGGTCAGGGGACGAACACTGAAGCTTTCTTT.